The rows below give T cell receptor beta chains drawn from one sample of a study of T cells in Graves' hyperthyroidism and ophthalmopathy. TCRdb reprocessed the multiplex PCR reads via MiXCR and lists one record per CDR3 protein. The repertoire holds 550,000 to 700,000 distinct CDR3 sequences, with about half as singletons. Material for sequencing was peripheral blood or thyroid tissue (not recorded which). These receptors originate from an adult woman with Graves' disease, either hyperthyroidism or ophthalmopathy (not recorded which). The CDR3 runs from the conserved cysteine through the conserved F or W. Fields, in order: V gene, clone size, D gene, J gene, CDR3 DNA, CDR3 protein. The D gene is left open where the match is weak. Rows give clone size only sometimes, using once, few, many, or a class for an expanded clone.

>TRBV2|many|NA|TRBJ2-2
TGTGCCAGCAATGAGGGGAACACCGGGGAGCTGTTTTTT
CASNEGNTGELFF
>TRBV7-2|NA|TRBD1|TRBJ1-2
TGTGCCAGCAGCTTGGCGACAGGGGCCGGGCGAGGCTACACCTTC
CASSLATGAGRGYTF
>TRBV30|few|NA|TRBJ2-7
TGTGCCTGGAGTGTTGGGGGGCAATACGAGCAGTACTTC
CAWSVGGQYEQYF
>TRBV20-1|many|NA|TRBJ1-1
TGCAGTGCTAGAGATTCTTTAGGGATGGATACTGAAGCTTTCTTT
CSARDSLGMDTEAFF
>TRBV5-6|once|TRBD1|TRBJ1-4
TGTGCCAGCAGCTTGTGGCAGGGGGCAACTAATGAAAAACTGTTTTTT
CASSLWQGATNEKLFF
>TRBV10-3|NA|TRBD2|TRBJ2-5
TGTGCCATCAGCATGACTAGCGAGGGTGAGACCCAGTACTTC
CAISMTSEGETQYF
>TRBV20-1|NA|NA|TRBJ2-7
TGCAGTGCTAGTCGCGGGACCTACGAGCAGTACTTC
CSASRGTYEQYF
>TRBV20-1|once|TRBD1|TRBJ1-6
TGCAGTGCTAGCCCGGGACAGGCCTTTTCACCCCTCCACTTT
CSASPGQAFSPLHF
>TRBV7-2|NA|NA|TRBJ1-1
TGTGCCAGCAGCCTGGTAGCGGGCACTGAAGCTTTCTTT
CASSLVAGTEAFF
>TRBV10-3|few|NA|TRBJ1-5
TGTGCCAGCAGTGAAGCGCAAGCTGAACCCCAGCATTTT
CASSEAQAEPQHF
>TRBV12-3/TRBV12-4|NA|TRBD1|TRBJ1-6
TGTGCCAGCAGCACCCGGGACAGGGGGTATAATTCACCCCTCCACTTT
CASSTRDRGYNSPLHF
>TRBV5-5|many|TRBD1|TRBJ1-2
TGTGCCAGCAGCTTGGGGCAGGGGGATTCAGGCTACACCTTC
CASSLGQGDSGYTF
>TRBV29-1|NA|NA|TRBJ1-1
TGCAGCGTTGGACTTCCCAACACTGAAGCTTTCTTT
CSVGLPNTEAFF
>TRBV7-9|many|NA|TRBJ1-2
TGTGCCAGCAGCTTCCGCCCAGGGAATGGCTACACCTTC
CASSFRPGNGYTF
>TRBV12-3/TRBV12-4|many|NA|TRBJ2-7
TGTGCCAGCAGTTTAAGCGGGCCCAAGGAGCAGTACTTC
CASSLSGPKEQYF
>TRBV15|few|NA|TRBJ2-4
TGTGCCACCAGTAAGGGGTCAGGCAAAAACATTCAGTACTTC
CATSKGSGKNIQYF
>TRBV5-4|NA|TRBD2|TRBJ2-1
TGTGCCAGCAGCCTAGCGGGAGGGATCTACAATGAGCAGTTCTTC
CASSLAGGIYNEQFF
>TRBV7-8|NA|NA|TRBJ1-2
TGTGCCAGCAGACGAGGACACCCTTCCTATGGCTACACCTTC
CASRRGHPSYGYTF
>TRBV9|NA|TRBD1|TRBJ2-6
TGTGCCAGCAGCGTTACTCCAGGGGGCTCTGGGGCCAACGTCCTGACTTTC
CASSVTPGGSGANVLTF
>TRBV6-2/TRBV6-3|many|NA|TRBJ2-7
TGTGCCAGCAGCTCCGGACAGATCCTCTACGAGCAGTACTTC
CASSSGQILYEQYF
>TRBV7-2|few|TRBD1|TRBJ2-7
TGTGCCAGCAGCTCCACGGACAGGGGGCTGCACGAGCAGTACTTC
CASSSTDRGLHEQYF
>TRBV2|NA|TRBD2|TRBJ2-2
TGTGCCAGCAAGCGTACTAGCGGGAGAAACACCGGGGAGCTGTTTTTT
CASKRTSGRNTGELFF
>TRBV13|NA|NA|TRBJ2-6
TGTGCCAGCAGCTCGGGGGCGGGACAGGGGGCCAACGTCCTGACTTTC
CASSSGAGQGANVLTF
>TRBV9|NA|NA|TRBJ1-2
TGTGCCAGCAGCGGGACACATTCCGACTATGGCTGCACCTTC
CASSGTHSDYGCTF
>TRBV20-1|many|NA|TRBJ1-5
TGCAGTGCTAGTTACCAAACAGGGTTAGGGGGCAATCAGCCCCAGCATTTT
CSASYQTGLGGNQPQHF
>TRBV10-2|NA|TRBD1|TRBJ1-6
TGCGCCGGCAGCCCTGACAGGGCCGCCGATTCACCCCTCCACTTT
CAGSPDRAADSPLHF
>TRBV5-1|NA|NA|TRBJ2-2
TGTGCCAGCAGCTCCGGCGGGGAGTATAGCGGGGAGCTGTTTTTT
CASSSGGEYSGELFF
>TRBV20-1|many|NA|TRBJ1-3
TGCAGTGCTGGACAGAACTCTGGAAACACCATATATTTT
CSAGQNSGNTIYF
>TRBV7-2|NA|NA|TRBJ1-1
TGTGCCAGCAGCTTATCCGGGCCGCAGACTGAAGCTTTCTTT
CASSLSGPQTEAFF
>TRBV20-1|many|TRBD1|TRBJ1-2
TGCAGTGCGAGGACAGGGATCTATGGCTACACCTTC
CSARTGIYGYTF
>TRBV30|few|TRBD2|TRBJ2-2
TGTGCCTGGAGTAGACGGTCTAGCGGGACCGCCGGGGAGCTGTTTTTT
CAWSRRSSGTAGELFF
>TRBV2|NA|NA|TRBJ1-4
TGTGCCAGTCTGGACATACAGGAAAAACTGTTTTTT
CASLDIQEKLFF
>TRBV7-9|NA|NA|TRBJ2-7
TGTGCCAGCAGCTTAGGGGGCTGGACCTACGAGCAGTACTTC
CASSLGGWTYEQYF
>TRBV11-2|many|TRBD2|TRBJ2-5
TGTGCCAGCAGCTCAGACGGGCGGGAGACAGAGACCCAGTACTTC
CASSSDGRETETQYF
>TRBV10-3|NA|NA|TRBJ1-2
TGTGCCATCAGTGGAGACGGGTCCTACGAGCAGGGGGGCTACACCTTC
CAISGDGSYEQGGYTF
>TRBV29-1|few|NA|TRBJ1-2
TGCAGCGTTGAGGGGACATGGGCGTATGGCTACACCTTC
CSVEGTWAYGYTF
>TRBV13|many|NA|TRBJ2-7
TGTGCCAGCCGGCGGGCGGCGAGGGCCTACGAGCAGTACTTC
CASRRAARAYEQYF
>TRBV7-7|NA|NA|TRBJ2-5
TGTGCTAGCAGCATCCTCGGGGAGACCCAGTACTTC
CASSILGETQYF
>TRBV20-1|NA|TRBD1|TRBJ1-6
TGCAGTTGGGGGGACAGGGTCAATTCACCCCTCCACTTT
CSWGDRVNSPLHF
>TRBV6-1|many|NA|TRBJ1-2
TGTGCCAGCAGTGAAATTCTAGTGCGGGGAGACTATGGCTACACCTTC
CASSEILVRGDYGYTF
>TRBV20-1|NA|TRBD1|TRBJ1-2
TGCAGTGCTAAGGACAGGGGGCGAGGCTACACCTTC
CSAKDRGRGYTF
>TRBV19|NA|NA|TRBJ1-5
TGTGCCACAAGGGGATCATCGGGCTTACAGCCCCAGCATTTT
CATRGSSGLQPQHF
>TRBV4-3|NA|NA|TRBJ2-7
TGCGCCAGCAGCCAAGGACATAGCGGTAGCTCCTACGAGCAGTACTTC
CASSQGHSGSSYEQYF
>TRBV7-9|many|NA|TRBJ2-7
TGTGCCAGCAGCTCCTACAGGGGCCCGGGAGTCTGGAACGAGCAGTACTTC
CASSSYRGPGVWNEQYF
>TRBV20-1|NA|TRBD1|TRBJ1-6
TGCAGTGCTAGGCGACAGGGGGCCCTCCACTTT
CSARRQGALHF
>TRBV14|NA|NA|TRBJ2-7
TGTGCCAGCAGCCTTATTGTTTGGGAGCAGTACTTC
CASSLIVWEQYF
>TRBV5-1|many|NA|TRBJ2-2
TGCGCCAGCAGCCGCTATTCGACGACGAACACCGGGGAGCTGTTTTTT
CASSRYSTTNTGELFF
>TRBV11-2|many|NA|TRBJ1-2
TGTGCCAGCAGCTCGATCGACAATATTGGCTACACCTTC
CASSSIDNIGYTF
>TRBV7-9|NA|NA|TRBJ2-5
TGTGCCAGCAGCTTACGGGACCAAACGAAAGAGACCCAGTACTTC
CASSLRDQTKETQYF
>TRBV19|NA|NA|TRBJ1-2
TGTGCCAGTACCCTCAGGGGAAACTATGGCTACGCCTTC
CASTLRGNYGYAF
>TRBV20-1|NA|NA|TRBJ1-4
TGCAGTGCTAGAGATCGTGGGGGGAACACTAATGAAAAACTGTTTTTT
CSARDRGGNTNEKLFF
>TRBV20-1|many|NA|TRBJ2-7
TGCAGTGCTAGACTCCCTGAAGGAACCTACGAGCAGTACTTC
CSARLPEGTYEQYF
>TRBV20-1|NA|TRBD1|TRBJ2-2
TGCAGTGCCATAGACAGGGGATGGAACACCGGGGAGCTGTTTTTT
CSAIDRGWNTGELFF
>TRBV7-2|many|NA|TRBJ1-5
TGTGCCAGCAGCCCCGGGGAGGTACGAAATCAGCCCCAGCATTTT
CASSPGEVRNQPQHF
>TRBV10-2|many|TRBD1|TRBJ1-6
TGCGCCAGCAGTGACCGGACAGGGGATATGCCACCCCTCCACTTT
CASSDRTGDMPPLHF
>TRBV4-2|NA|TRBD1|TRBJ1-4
TGTGCCAGCAGCTCGACAGGGGGCACAGGCGAAAAACTGTTTTTT
CASSSTGGTGEKLFF
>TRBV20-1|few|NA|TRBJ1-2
TGCAGTGCTAGATTGGCCGGGAGGTATGGCTACACCTTC
CSARLAGRYGYTF
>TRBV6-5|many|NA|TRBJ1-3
TGTGCCAGCAGTTACACCCGGACCTCTGGAAACACCATATATTTT
CASSYTRTSGNTIYF
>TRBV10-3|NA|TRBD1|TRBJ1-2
TGTGCCATCAGTGGGACGGGACAGGGAAACGGCTACACCTTC
CAISGTGQGNGYTF
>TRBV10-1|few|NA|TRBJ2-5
TGTGCCAGCAGTTTGAGTTCCGCGACCCAGTACTTC
CASSLSSATQYF